The 8 T cell receptor beta chains given below trace back to one sample, sequenced in a study of T cell responses to AZD1222 COVID-19 vaccine. Assay used: immunoSEQ multiplex PCR; TCRdb lists only in-frame clones, some missing. The sample has 89,000 or so clones, 70% to 90% seen once. The material sequenced was peripheral blood, taken 28 days after the second AZD1222 dose. These receptor sequences come from an adult who received the AZD1222 COVID-19 vaccine.

The DNA for the CDR3 is TGCGCCAGCAGCTTTTCTCCCCGGGGCCAGTCCGCCTACGAGCAGTACTTC. Its protein is CASSFSPRGQSAYEQYF. The chain combines TRBV5-1 with TRBJ2-7; D may correspond to TRBD1 or TRBD2 (5 bases each). The V gene's germline CDR1 is SGHRS and CDR2 YFSETQ. The V and J ends lost 2 bases and 2 bases respectively, with 20 bases between them. This CDR3 is built from 17 residues.

J is TRBJ2-2 and V is TRBV5-1; 7 bases match TRBD2. This CDR3 has 16 amino acids. After removal of 0 bases from V and 4 bases from J, the junction contained 6 bases not matched to a gene. From germline, CDR1 is SGHRS and CDR2 YFSETQ. CDR3 coding DNA: TGCGCCAGCAGCTTGGAAGCGGGGAGGGGCACCGGGGAGCTGTTTTTT. Encoded protein: CASSLEAGRGTGELFF.

This chain links TRBV28 with TRBJ2-7; possible D gene TRBD1, 6 bases. Trimming took off 5 bases at V and 7 bases at J, with 18 bases between the two ends. Germline CDR1 and CDR2: MDHEN and SYDVKM. The CDR3 is 14 residues long. The CDR3 loop is CASSPDDRYSEQYF. CDR3 sequence (DNA): TGTGCCAGCAGTCCCGACGACAGGTACAGTGAGCAGTACTTC.

Note on this clone: One junction end disagrees with the germline gene, perhaps due to a read error. The chain joins TRBV2 to TRBJ2-7; 8 nucleotides align to TRBD1. The CDR3 has 14 amino acids. The germline V gene encodes CDR1 SNHLY and CDR2 FYNNEI. CDR3 loop: CAGSEAGTGGEQYF. CDR3 coding DNA: TGTGCCGGCAGTGAAGCCGGGACAGGTGGCGAGCAGTACTTC.

This clone was recorded only once. The chain is built from TRBV6-2 or TRBV6-3 and TRBJ2-7; TRBD1 aligns across 8 bases. The V segment lost 5 bases and the J segment 0 bases; nucleotides outside the gene matches: 6. Germline V lookup: CDR1 MNHEY, CDR2 SVGEGT. This CDR3 is built from 15 residues. CDR3 amino acids: CASSLLDRDSYEQYF. The CDR3 DNA follows: TGTGCCAGCAGTCTCCTGGACAGGGACTCCTACGAGCAGTACTTC.

The J gene is TRBJ2-7, the V gene TRBV11-2; TRBD1 aligns across 8 bases. This CDR3 is 17 amino acids long. Trimming at V came to 2 bases and at J to 3 bases, leaving 12 bases not matched to a gene. Germline-derived CDR1 and CDR2 are SGHAT and FQNNGV. The CDR3 sequence is CASSLIGAGGPGYEQYF. The CDR3 nucleotides read TGTGCCAGCAGCTTAATCGGGGCAGGGGGCCCCGGCTACGAGCAGTACTTC.

This chain connects TRBV18 to TRBJ1-5; D remains unclear. This CDR3 is built from 13 residues. V lost 6 bases, J lost 7 bases, and 13 bases lay in between. Germline V gene sequence: CDR1 KGHSH, CDR2 LQKENI. CDR3 residues: CASSPGSEQPQHF. The DNA of the CDR3 is TGTGCCAGCTCCCCTGGGAGCGAACAGCCCCAGCATTTT.

This clone was recorded only once. V is TRBV30 and J is TRBJ2-1; 9 bases agree with TRBD2. This CDR3 is 15 amino acids long. With 0 bases clipped from V and 4 bases from J, the junction kept 4 bases outside the gene matches. Per the germline V gene, CDR1 is GTSNPN and CDR2 is SVGIG (reference sequence). The CDR3 loop is CAWSVRAGGYNEQFF. In DNA form, the CDR3 reads TGTGCCTGGAGTGTACGAGCGGGGGGTTACAATGAGCAGTTCTTC.